The rows below give T cell receptor beta chains drawn from one sample of a study of blood T cell repertoires in COVID-19. Here immunoSEQ multiplex PCR was the method, and the copy in TCRdb shows in-frame clones only, minus some. This repertoire shows over 200,000 clones, around 82% found once; its top ten account for approximately 12%. Source material: peripheral blood. Every receptor here comes from a middle-aged woman with acute or convalescent COVID-19. CDR3s include the opening cysteine and the closing phenylalanine or tryptophan. Fields, in order: CDR3 length, D gene, V gene, J gene, clone size, CDR3 DNA, CDR3 protein. D genes are given only for firm matches. The size field is filled for only some rows; it gives once, few, many or a size class.

>16|.|TRBV27|TRBJ1-1|.
TGTGCCAGCAGTTTGTTACAGACAGGATTGAACACTGAAGCTTTCTTT
CASSLLQTGLNTEAFF
>16|.|TRBV27|TRBJ1-4|.
TGTGCCAGCAGTGAAAGATCTATTACAACTAATGAAAAACTGTTTTTT
CASSERSITTNEKLFF
>17|TRBD2|TRBV5-5|TRBJ2-3|.
TGTGCCAGCAGCCCCAGCAGGAGGGCGGGAGGGCCAGATACGCAGTATTTT
CASSPSRRAGGPDTQYF
>14|.|TRBV5-6|TRBJ1-3|.
TGTGCCAGCAGCCTACGGTCGAGTGGAAACACCATATATTTT
CASSLRSSGNTIYF
>15|TRBD1|TRBV5-1|TRBJ2-7|.
TGCGCCAGCAGCGTGGGACAGGGGGTAACCTACGAGCAGTACTTC
CASSVGQGVTYEQYF
>13|.|TRBV2|TRBJ1-5|.
TGTGCCAGCAGTGGGTACAGAAATCAGCCCCAGCATTTT
CASSGYRNQPQHF
>16|TRBD1|TRBV14|TRBJ2-5|.
TGTGCCAGCAGCCTAGGGACAGGGTACCTTCAAGAGACCCAGTACTTC
CASSLGTGYLQETQYF
>12|.|TRBV5-8|TRBJ2-3|.
TGTGCCAGCAGCCTAGACAGTTATTCTCAGTATTTT
CASSLDSYSQYF
>14|TRBD2|TRBV7-9|TRBJ2-1|.
TGTGCCAGCAGCCCGAGCGGGAGCGGAAATGAGCAGTTCTTC
CASSPSGSGNEQFF
>14|.|TRBV6-2/TRBV6-3|TRBJ2-7|once
TGTGCCAGCAGCCTAAGGGGCTTTTCCTACGAGCAGTACTTC
CASSLRGFSYEQYF
>15|.|TRBV6-2/TRBV6-3|TRBJ2-7|.
TGTGCCAGCAGTTATTGGGGCGACCTCTCCTACGAGCAGTACTTC
CASSYWGDLSYEQYF
>15|.|TRBV5-6|TRBJ1-4|.
TGTGCCAGCAGCTTGGGAGGGACAACTAATGAAAAACTGTTTTTT
CASSLGGTTNEKLFF
>13|.|TRBV6-5|TRBJ2-1|.
TGTGCCAGCAGCTCGGAGAGCTGGAATGAGCAGTTCTTC
CASSSESWNEQFF
>17|.|TRBV4-1|TRBJ2-3|.
TGCGCCAGCAGCCAAGTAACCCCTCTCGGAGCGACAGATACGCAGTATTTT
CASSQVTPLGATDTQYF
>14|.|TRBV9|TRBJ2-1|.
TGTGCCAGCAGCGTAGTAGGAGGGAGTAATGAGCAGTTCTTC
CASSVVGGSNEQFF
>16|.|TRBV2|TRBJ2-3|.
TGTGCCAGCAGCGATAACCGGGACACTAGCACAGATACGCAGTATTTT
CASSDNRDTSTDTQYF
>15|.|TRBV9|TRBJ2-5|.
TGTGCCAGCAGCGTAGGGTTGAGGGGGGGAGAGACCCAGTACTTC
CASSVGLRGGETQYF
>14|TRBD1|TRBV4-3|TRBJ1-1|.
TGCGCCAGCAGCCAAGATGTGAACAGGGGAGGCGCTTTCTTT
CASSQDVNRGGAFF
>17|TRBD2|TRBV5-6|TRBJ2-7|.
TGTGCCAGCAGCTTTCCGGGACTAGCGGGAATGAAACACGAGCAGTACTTC
CASSFPGLAGMKHEQYF
>15|.|TRBV15|TRBJ2-3|.
TGTGCCACCAGCAGAGGCGTCGGAGGGGCAGATACGCAGTATTTT
CATSRGVGGADTQYF
>15|TRBD1|TRBV6-6|TRBJ2-7|.
TGTGCCAGCCGGACACAGGGGGGATCTCCCTACGAGCAGTACTTC
CASRTQGGSPYEQYF
>14|.|TRBV6-5|TRBJ2-2|.
TGTGTGACCTGGGGACTCCCAAACACCGGGGAGCTGTTTTTT
CVTWGLPNTGELFF
>13|.|TRBV6-5|TRBJ1-1|.
TGTGCCAGCAGTTCCTTATCCCCTACTGAAGCTTTCTTT
CASSSLSPTEAFF
>16|.|TRBV4-3|TRBJ2-2|.
TGCGCCAGCAGCCAAGATAGTGTACAGGGCACCGGGGAGCTGTTTTTT
CASSQDSVQGTGELFF
>14|TRBD1|TRBV19|TRBJ1-1|.
TGTGCCAGTAGTATAGGGGGACAGGGGGCGAAGGCTTTCTTT
CASSIGGQGAKAFF
>15|.|TRBV2|TRBJ1-5|.
TGTGCCAGCAGTGAAGGGGCAGGGAGCAATCAGCCCCAGCATTTT
CASSEGAGSNQPQHF
>16|.|TRBV3-1/TRBV3-2|TRBJ2-1|few
TGTGCCAGCAGCCGTATACCTAGCTCTGGGAACAATGAGCAGTTCTTC
CASSRIPSSGNNEQFF
>13|.|TRBV7-3|TRBJ1-2|.
TGTGCCAGCAGCTTAACCCCGGGGGATGGCTACACCTTC
CASSLTPGDGYTF
>14|TRBD2|TRBV29-1|TRBJ2-3|.
TGCAGCGCCCCGGGACTAGCGGGAGGAGATACGCAGTATTTT
CSAPGLAGGDTQYF
>13|TRBD1|TRBV10-3|TRBJ1-1|.
TGTGCCATTACGGGACAGGGGACCACTGAAGCTTTCTTT
CAITGQGTTEAFF
>17|TRBD1|TRBV30|TRBJ1-6|.
TGTGCCTGGAGTCTTCGTATCGACAGGGGTGGTAATTCACCCCTCCACTTT
CAWSLRIDRGGNSPLHF
>15|TRBD2|TRBV10-2|TRBJ2-3|.
TGCGCCAGCGGCCACGGAGCGGGGGACACAGATACGCAGTATTTT
CASGHGAGDTDTQYF
>15|.|TRBV12-5|TRBJ1-4|.
TGTGCTAGTGGTCCTCCGACAGCTTCCCTTGGAAAACTGTTTTTT
CASGPPTASLGKLFF
>14|.|TRBV5-1|TRBJ2-6|.
TGCGCCAGCAGCCCTTTCTCTGGGGCCAACGTCCTGACTTTC
CASSPFSGANVLTF
>15|TRBD1|TRBV19|TRBJ1-1|.
TGTGAGTCGAGGGACAGACCCGCCGTGGGGACTGAAGCTTTCTTT
CESRDRPAVGTEAFF
>15|TRBD1|TRBV6-5|TRBJ2-7|once
TGTGCCAGCAGTAATTGGACAGGGGAAACCTACGAGCAGTACTTC
CASSNWTGETYEQYF
>16|TRBD2|TRBV7-2|TRBJ2-1|.
TGTGCCAGCAGCGGCCGACTAGCGGGGGGGCCCAGTGAGCAGTTCTTC
CASSGRLAGGPSEQFF
>15|TRBD2|TRBV10-3|TRBJ2-3|.
TGTGCCATATCCGCCGGGACTAGCGGGGGGGATACGCAGTATTTT
CAISAGTSGGDTQYF
>14|.|TRBV7-2|TRBJ2-3|.
TGTGCCAGCGGGAGGGGGGGAAGCACAGATACGCAGTATTTT
CASGRGGSTDTQYF
>14|TRBD1|TRBV13|TRBJ2-7|.
TGTGCCAGCAGCCCGGGACAGGGGAGGTACGAGCAGTACTTC
CASSPGQGRYEQYF
>14|.|TRBV7-2|TRBJ1-1|.
TGTGCCAGCAGCTTAGATGTGAGTGGTTCTGAAGCTTTCTTT
CASSLDVSGSEAFF